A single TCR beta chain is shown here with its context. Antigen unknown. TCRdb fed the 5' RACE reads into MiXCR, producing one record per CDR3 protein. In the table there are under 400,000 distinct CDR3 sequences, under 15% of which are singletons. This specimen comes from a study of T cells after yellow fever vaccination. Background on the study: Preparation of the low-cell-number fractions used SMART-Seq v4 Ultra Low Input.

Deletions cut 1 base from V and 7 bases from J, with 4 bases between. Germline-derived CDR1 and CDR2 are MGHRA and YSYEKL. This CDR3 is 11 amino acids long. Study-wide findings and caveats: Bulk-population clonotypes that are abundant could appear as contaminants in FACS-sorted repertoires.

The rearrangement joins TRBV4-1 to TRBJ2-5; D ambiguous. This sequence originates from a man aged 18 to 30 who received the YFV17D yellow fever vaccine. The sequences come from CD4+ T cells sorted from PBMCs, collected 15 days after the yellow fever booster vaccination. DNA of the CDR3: TGCGCCAGCAGCCAAGGTTTGACCCAGTACTTC. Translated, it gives CASSQGLTQYF.